This TCR beta chain was captured by sequencing in a study of blood T cell repertoires in COVID-19. Libraries were prepared by immunoSEQ multiplex PCR; TCRdb keeps only in-frame clonotypes and omits some of them. The repertoire includes about 75,000 clones, around 79% of them detected once, and about 5% sits in the top ten. Germline loops: CDR1 SGHTA, CDR2 FQGNSA. This CDR3 comprises 18 residues. V gave up 1 base and J gave up 1 base, with 17 bases separating them. What was sequenced was peripheral blood. J is TRBJ2-4 and V is TRBV7-2; D perhaps matches TRBD2 (6 bases). The clonotype originates from a woman of 80 years or more with active or convalescent COVID-19. CDR3: CASSLGSRDSGAKNIQYF. For the CDR3, the DNA is TGTGCCAGCAGCTTAGGCTCACGGGACTCGGGGGCCAAAAACATTCAGTACTTC.